This T cell receptor (beta chain) was retrieved from a study of response to subunit inactivated influenza vaccine. General study findings and limits: It was the authors' suggestion that each seasonal influenza vaccination recruits few new T cells.

MiXCR, applied by TCRdb to the RT-PCR reads, yields one record per CDR3 protein. The table has 550,000 to 600,000 distinct CDR3 sequences, 12% seen once. This clonotype has ten or more counts. The target antigen is unknown. The junction and the germline gene differ at one end; a read error may be behind it. The CDR3 totals 15 residues. This specimen consisted of PBMCs from blood, obtained on the day of vaccination. This TCR came from a man between 45 and 60 years old who received an inactivated influenza vaccine. This chain joins TRBV12-3 or TRBV12-4 and TRBJ2-6; no clear D gene. CDR3 region: CASSLGRSGANVLTF. The CDR3 DNA reads as TGTGCCAGCAGCTTAGGACGGTCCGGGGCCAACGTCCTGACTTTC.